The sequence of this T cell receptor beta chain was determined in a study of cytomegalovirus exposure and HLA in healthy donors. 60 Vbeta and 13 Jbeta primers were used in PCR. Here immunoSEQ multiplex PCR was the method, and the copy in TCRdb shows in-frame clones only, minus some. The sample includes approximately 150,000 clones, about 80% seen only once; the top ten take around 3.5%. Trimming took off 6 bases at V and 7 bases at J, with 19 bases between the two ends. The CDR3 spans 14 residues. The V gene's germline CDR1 is MNHEY and CDR2 SMNVEV (reference sequence). V is TRBV27 and J is TRBJ2-7, with a possible D match to TRBD2 (7 bases). Sequenced sample: PBMCs. This clonotype originated in a man aged 30-40 years in good health and CMV-seropositive. The CDR3 loop reads CASSPKRGHGEQYF. The CDR3 DNA sequence: TGTGCCAGCAGCCCGAAGCGGGGACACGGAGAGCAGTACTTC.